A single sample is the source of the 15 T cell receptor beta chains below, sequenced in a study of T cell repertoires in cytomegalovirus infection. A single record per CDR3 protein comes from TCRdb applying MiXCR to the reads. The data contain a few hundred thousand distinct CDR3 sequences, approximately 17% of them seen just once; the ten biggest clones take up around half. The sequencing sample was made of CD8+ T cells from PBMCs. These receptor sequences come from a human donor in good health (CMV status not recorded). Some clones in this sample may be carry-over from other donors' samples.

The chain employs TRBV11-2 and TRBJ1-1; TRBD1 is a possible D gene (6 bases). Germline CDR1 reads SGHAT; CDR2 reads FQNNGV. The CDR3 extends over 15 amino acids. The V end lost 0 bases, the J end lost 6 bases, and 14 bases lay between the germline ends. CDR3 sequence (DNA): TGTGCCAGCAGCTTAGAGTACGGGGGCGCAGCTGAAGCTTTCTTT. As protein: CASSLEYGGAAEAFF.

This clonotype was observed many times. The chain has TRBV7-2 and TRBJ2-7; D gene uncertain. Trimming removed 5 bases at V and 0 bases at J, with 2 bases between. The CDR3 sequence is 11 residues long. Germline CDR1 and CDR2: SGHTA and FQGNSA. The DNA for the CDR3 is TGTGCCAGCAGCCGCTCCTACGAGCAGTACTTC. Residues: CASSRSYEQYF.

In this sample, this clonotype turned up a few times. The junction does not match germline at one end; this may be a read error. The chain combines TRBV20-1 with TRBJ1-1; 8 bases fit TRBD1. The CDR3 runs to 10 residues. Germline values: CDR1 DFQATT, CDR2 SNEGSKA (reference sequence). CDR3 in DNA: TGCAGTGCGAGGGACAGGAACTTTTACTTT. Protein: CSARDRNFYF.

This clonotype was observed many times. The rearrangement uses TRBV27 and TRBJ2-2; D is uncertain. The CDR3 totals 17 residues. Trimming pared 3 bases from V and 1 base from J, leaving 15 bases between. The V gene's germline CDR1 is MNHEY and CDR2 SMNVEV (reference sequence). The CDR3 nucleotides are TGTGCCAGCAGTTTTTCGGGCACTCCACGGAACACCGGGGAGCTGTTTTTT. Amino acid sequence: CASSFSGTPRNTGELFF.

This clonotype came up a few times. The gene calls are TRBV6-2 or TRBV6-3 and TRBJ1-1; a weak D match, TRBD1 (5 bases). The CDR3 is 13 residues long. Germline CDR1 is MNHEY and CDR2 is SVGEGT. V lost 10 bases to trimming and J lost 4 bases, with 16 bases between them. DNA of the CDR3: TGTGCCATCTTGTACAGGTTGGCCACTGAAGCTTTCTTT. Its protein is CAILYRLATEAFF.

This clonotype was observed a few times. V usage is TRBV5-6 and J usage is TRBJ2-1, with 10 bases fitting TRBD2. Germline V gives CDR1 SGHDT, CDR2 YYEEEE. J gave up 9 bases and V 4 bases, and 4 bases lay outside the gene matches. The CDR3 has 13 residues. The CDR3 DNA follows: TGTGCCAGCAGCATCGGGACTAGCGCTGAGCAGTTCTTC. Translating gives CASSIGTSAEQFF.

In the case of this clonotype: This may be a read error, as it is one base from a much larger clone. J is TRBJ2-1 and V is TRBV9; a weak D match, TRBD1 (5 bases). The CDR3 runs 17 residues. The germline V gene has CDR1 SGDLS and CDR2 YYNGEE. CDR3: CASTLSPDAPEDNEQLF. The CDR3 region has the DNA TGTGCCAGCACCCTTTCTCCGGACGCGCCAGAGGACAATGAGCAGCTCTTC.

In this sample, this clonotype turned up many times. V is TRBV7-2 and J is TRBJ2-7; D is perhaps TRBD1 (5 bases). This CDR3 comprises 13 residues. The V and J ends lost 7 bases and 0 bases respectively, with 10 bases between them. CDR1 and CDR2 from the germline V gene are SGHTA and FQGNSA. This CDR3 is CASNWGGSYEQYF. The CDR3 nucleotides read TGTGCCAGCAATTGGGGCGGCTCCTACGAGCAGTACTTC.

The J gene is TRBJ2-3, the V gene TRBV6-1, with 9 bases that match TRBD1. The V segment lost 5 bases and the J segment 2 bases; nucleotides outside the gene matches: 8. This CDR3 region has 16 residues. Germline assignment: CDR1 MNHNS and CDR2 SASEGT. CDR3 in amino acids: CASSFRQGGITDTQYF. The CDR3 coding sequence is TGTGCCAGCAGTTTCCGACAGGGGGGAATCACAGATACGCAGTATTTT.

This sequence joins TRBV10-3 and TRBJ1-1; 10 nucleotides align to TRBD1. Trimming took 5 bases from V and 4 from J; bases not matched to a gene: 13. Germline CDR1 and CDR2: ENHRY and SYGVKD. The CDR3 covers 17 residues. The CDR3 bases are TGTGCCATCAGTAGCTCGGGACAGGGGATCCGGGGCACTGAAGCTTTCTTT. As protein: CAISSSGQGIRGTEAFF.

This clonotype turned up a few times. The V and J genes are TRBV7-6 and TRBJ1-1, with D perhaps matching TRBD1 (6 bases). CDR1 is SGHVS, CDR2 FNYEAQ, per germline. Deletions cut 3 bases from V and 5 bases from J, with 28 bases between. This CDR3 is built from 19 residues. CDR3 bases: TGTGCCAGCAGCTTCTTAGGGCAACCTGGGCGCGGGACACCGACTGAAGCTTTCTTT. It yields the protein CASSFLGQPGRGTPTEAFF.

V usage is TRBV4-1 and J usage is TRBJ1-1; no reliable D call. The germline V gene encodes CDR1 MGHRA and CDR2 YSYEKL. The V gene lost 4 bases and the J gene lost 4 bases, with 16 bases spanning the gap. The CDR3 extends over 15 amino acids. The CDR3 loop reads CASSRDPSPATEAFF. The CDR3 bases are TGCGCCAGCAGCCGTGACCCTTCCCCGGCCACTGAAGCTTTCTTT.

The chain employs TRBV28 and TRBJ2-2, with 7 bases lining up with TRBD1. The CDR3 has 14 residues. With 6 bases clipped from V and 1 base from J, the junction kept 2 bases outside the gene matches. Germline CDR1 MDHEN, CDR2 SYDVKM. The CDR3 is CASRGQMNTGELFF. CDR3 sequence (DNA): TGTGCCAGCAGGGGACAGATGAACACCGGGGAGCTGTTTTTT.

This clonotype appeared many times. This chain links TRBV4-1 with TRBJ2-5; D may be TRBD1 or TRBD2 (5 bases each). Trimming took 1 base from V and 3 from J, leaving 15 bases between them. CDR3 size: 16 residues. Germline CDR1 MGHRA, CDR2 YSYEKL. The CDR3 sequence: CASSQVFGAGEETQYF. In DNA, the CDR3 is TGCGCCAGCAGCCAAGTATTCGGGGCCGGAGAAGAGACCCAGTACTTC.

The V gene is TRBV28, the J gene TRBJ2-7, with a possible D match to TRBD1 (6 bases). Germline V lookup: CDR1 MDHEN, CDR2 SYDVKM. The CDR3 is made up of 13 amino acids. The germline V and J ends were trimmed by 8 bases and 2 bases, with 13 bases remaining between them. The CDR3 spells CASETGLPYEQYF. In nucleotides, the CDR3 is TGTGCCAGCGAAACAGGGCTCCCCTACGAGCAGTACTTC.